The clone carrying this T cell receptor beta chain occurred once. The antigen is unknown. Trimming stripped 6 bases from V and 5 bases from J, with 11 bases between. Germline CDR1 is SNHLY and CDR2 is FYNNEI. CDR3 length: 12 amino acids. The data originate from a study of shared clonotypes between healthy human individuals. Notes on the study in general: Compared with clonotypes that all four donors shared, non-shared clonotypes had lower generation probabilities.

Some clones are missing from TCRdb's copy, which holds only in-frame ones; the method was immunoSEQ multiplex PCR. The sample carries approximately 600,000 clones, approximately 96% recorded once. Cells designated naive CD8 were CD45RO-negative and were positively selected for CCR7, with terminally differentiated effector memory CD45RA+ cells excluded. The chain is built from TRBV2 and TRBJ2-7; D is undetermined. The sequence derives from a woman aged 30 to 39 in good health. Sequenced sample: naive CD8+ T cells sorted from blood. The CDR3 loop is CASSLTRDEQYF. The CDR3, as DNA: TGTGCCAGCAGCCTCACACGGGACGAGCAGTACTTC.